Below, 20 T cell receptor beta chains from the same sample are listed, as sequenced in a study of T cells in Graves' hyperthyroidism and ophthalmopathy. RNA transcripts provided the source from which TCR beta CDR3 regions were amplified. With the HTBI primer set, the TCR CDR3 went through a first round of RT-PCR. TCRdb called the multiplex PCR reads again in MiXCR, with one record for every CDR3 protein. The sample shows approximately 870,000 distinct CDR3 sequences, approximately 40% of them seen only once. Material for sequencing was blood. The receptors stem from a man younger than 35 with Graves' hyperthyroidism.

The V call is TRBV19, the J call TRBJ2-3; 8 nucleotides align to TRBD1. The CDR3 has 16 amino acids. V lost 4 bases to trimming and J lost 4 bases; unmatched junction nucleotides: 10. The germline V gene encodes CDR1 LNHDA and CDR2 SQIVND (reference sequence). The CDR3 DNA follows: TGTGCCAGTAGTAGAGGACAGGGAACTCTAGCAGATACGCAGTATTTT. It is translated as CASSRGQGTLADTQYF.

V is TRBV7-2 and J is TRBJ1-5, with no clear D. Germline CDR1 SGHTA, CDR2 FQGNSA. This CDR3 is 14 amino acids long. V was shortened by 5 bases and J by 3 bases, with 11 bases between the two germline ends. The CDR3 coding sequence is TGTGCCAGCAGCGGCCCGACGGACAATCAGCCCCAGCATTTT. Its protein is CASSGPTDNQPQHF.

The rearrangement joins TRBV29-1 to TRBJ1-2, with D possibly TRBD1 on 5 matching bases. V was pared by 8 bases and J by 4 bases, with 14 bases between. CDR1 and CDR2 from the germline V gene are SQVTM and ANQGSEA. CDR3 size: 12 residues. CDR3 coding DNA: TGCAGCATCACGACCGGGGCCTATGGCTACACCTTC. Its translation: CSITTGAYGYTF. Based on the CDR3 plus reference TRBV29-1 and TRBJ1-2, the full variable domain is SAVISQKPSRDICQRGTSLTIQCQVDSQVTMMFWYRQQPGQSLTLIATANQGSEATYESGFVIDKFPISRPNLTFSTLTVSNMSPEDSSIYLCSITTGAYGYTFGSGTRLTVV.

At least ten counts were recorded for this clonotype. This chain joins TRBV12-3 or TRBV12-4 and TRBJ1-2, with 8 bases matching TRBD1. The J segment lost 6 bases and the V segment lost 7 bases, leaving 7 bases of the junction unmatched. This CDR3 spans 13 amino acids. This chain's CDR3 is CASTPQGGDGYTF. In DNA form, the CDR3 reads TGTGCCAGCACCCCACAGGGGGGCGATGGCTACACCTTC.

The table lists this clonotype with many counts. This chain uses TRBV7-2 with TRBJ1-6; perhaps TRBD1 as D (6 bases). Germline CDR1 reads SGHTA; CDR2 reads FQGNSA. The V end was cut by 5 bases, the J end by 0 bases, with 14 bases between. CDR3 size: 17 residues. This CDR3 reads CASSITGLSSYNSPLHF. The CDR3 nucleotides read TGTGCCAGCAGCATTACAGGGCTAAGCTCCTATAATTCACCCCTCCACTTT.

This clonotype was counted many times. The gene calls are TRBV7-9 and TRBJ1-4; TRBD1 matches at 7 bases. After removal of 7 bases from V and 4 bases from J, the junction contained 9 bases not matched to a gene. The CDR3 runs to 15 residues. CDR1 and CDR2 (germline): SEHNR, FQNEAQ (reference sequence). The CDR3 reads CASTSLDRFNEKLFF. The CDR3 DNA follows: TGTGCCAGCACCTCCCTGGACAGGTTTAATGAAAAACTGTTTTTT.

The CDR3 sequence is CASSLDAWGSEAFF. CDR3 coding DNA: TGTGCCAGCAGCTTAGATGCCTGGGGGTCTGAAGCTTTCTTT. This chain links TRBV7-2 with TRBJ1-1; D perhaps matches TRBD1 (5 bases). The CDR3 has 14 residues. V lost 1 base to trimming and J lost 6 bases, with 12 bases between them. Germline CDR1 is SGHTA and CDR2 is FQGNSA. Complete variable domain (other parts from reference TRBV7-2 and TRBJ1-1): GAGVSQSPSNKVTEKGKDVELRCDPISGHTALYWYRQSLGQGLEFLIYFQGNSAPDKSGLPSDRFSAERTGGSVSTLTIQRTQQEDSAVYLCASSLDAWGSEAFFGQGTRLTVV.

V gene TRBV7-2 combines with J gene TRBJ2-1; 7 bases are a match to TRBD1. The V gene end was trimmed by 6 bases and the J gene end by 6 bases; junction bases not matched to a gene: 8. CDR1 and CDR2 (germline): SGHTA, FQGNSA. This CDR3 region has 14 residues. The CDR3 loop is CASSDYRGFNEQFF. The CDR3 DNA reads TGTGCCAGCAGTGATTACAGGGGTTTCAATGAGCAGTTCTTC.

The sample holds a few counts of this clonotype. The CDR3 sequence: CASSNGVEGNTEAFF. The CDR3 DNA reads as TGTGCCAGTAGTAATGGAGTGGAGGGGAACACTGAAGCTTTCTTT. V is TRBV19 and J is TRBJ1-1; D uncertain. The V end was cut by 4 bases, the J end by 1 base, with 13 bases between. CDR1 is LNHDA and CDR2 is SQIVND in the germline V gene (reference sequence). The CDR3 sequence is 15 residues long.

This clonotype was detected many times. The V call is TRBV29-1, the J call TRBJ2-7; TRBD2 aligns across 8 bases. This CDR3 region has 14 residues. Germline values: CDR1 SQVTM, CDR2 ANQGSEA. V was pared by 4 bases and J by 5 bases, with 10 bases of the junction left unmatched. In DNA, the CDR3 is TGCAGCGTTGTCCAGTGGACTAGCTCGGACGAGCAGTACTTC. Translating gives CSVVQWTSSDEQYF.

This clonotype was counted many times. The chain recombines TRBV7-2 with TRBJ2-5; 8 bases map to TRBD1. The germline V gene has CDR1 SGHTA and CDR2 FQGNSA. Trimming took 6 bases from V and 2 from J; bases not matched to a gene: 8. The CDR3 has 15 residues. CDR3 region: CASRYVNRGQETQYF. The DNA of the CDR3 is TGTGCCAGCAGATACGTTAACAGGGGGCAAGAGACCCAGTACTTC.

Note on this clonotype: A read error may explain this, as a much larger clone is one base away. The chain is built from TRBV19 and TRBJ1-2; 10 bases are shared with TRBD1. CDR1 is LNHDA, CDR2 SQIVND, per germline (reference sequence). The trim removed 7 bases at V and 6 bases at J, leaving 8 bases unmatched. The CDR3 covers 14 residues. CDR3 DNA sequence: TGTGCCAGTAATCGGGACAGGGGAGGCCATGGCTACACCTTC. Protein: CASNRDRGGHGYTF. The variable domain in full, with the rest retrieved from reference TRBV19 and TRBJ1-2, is DGGITQSPKYLFRKEGQNVTLSCEQNLNHDAMYWYRQDPGQGLRLIYYSQIVNDFQKGDIAEGYSVSREKKESFPLTVTSAQKNPTAFYLCASNRDRGGHGYTFGSGTRLTVV.

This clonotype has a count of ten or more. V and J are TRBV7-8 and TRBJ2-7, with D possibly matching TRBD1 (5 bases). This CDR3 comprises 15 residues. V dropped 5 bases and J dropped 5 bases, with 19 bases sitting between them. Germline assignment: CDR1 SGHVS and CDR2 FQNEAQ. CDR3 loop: CASSPPGHLAHEQYF. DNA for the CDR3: TGTGCCAGCAGCCCCCCAGGACACCTGGCCCACGAGCAGTACTTC.

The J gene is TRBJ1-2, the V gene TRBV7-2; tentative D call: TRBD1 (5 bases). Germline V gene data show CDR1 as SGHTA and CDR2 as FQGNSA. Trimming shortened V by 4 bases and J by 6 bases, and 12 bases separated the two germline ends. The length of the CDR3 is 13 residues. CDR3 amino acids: CASSYQGVDGYTF. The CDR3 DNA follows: TGTGCCAGCAGCTATCAAGGGGTGGATGGCTACACCTTC.

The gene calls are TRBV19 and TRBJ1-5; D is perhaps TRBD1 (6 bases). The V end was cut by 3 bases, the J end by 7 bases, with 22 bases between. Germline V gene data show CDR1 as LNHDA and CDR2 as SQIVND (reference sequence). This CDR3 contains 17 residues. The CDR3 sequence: CASSIPLDSEGEQPQHF. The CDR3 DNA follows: TGTGCCAGTAGTATCCCATTGGACAGCGAGGGCGAGCAGCCCCAGCATTTT. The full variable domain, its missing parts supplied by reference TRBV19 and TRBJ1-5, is DGGITQSPKYLFRKEGQNVTLSCEQNLNHDAMYWYRQDPGQGLRLIYYSQIVNDFQKGDIAEGYSVSREKKESFPLTVTSAQKNPTAFYLCASSIPLDSEGEQPQHFGDGTRLSIL.

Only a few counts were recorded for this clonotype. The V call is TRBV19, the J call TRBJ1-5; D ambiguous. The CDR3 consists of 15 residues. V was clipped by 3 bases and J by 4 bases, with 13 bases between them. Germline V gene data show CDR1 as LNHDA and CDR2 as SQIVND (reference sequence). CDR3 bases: TGTGCCAGTAGTATTCTTCGGTACTCAAATCAGCCCCAGCATTTT. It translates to CASSILRYSNQPQHF.

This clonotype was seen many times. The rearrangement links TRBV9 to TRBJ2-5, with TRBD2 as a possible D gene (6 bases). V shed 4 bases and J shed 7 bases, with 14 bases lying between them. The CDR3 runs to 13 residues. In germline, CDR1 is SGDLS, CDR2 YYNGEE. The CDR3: CASSSSLEGTQYF. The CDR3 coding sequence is TGTGCCAGCAGCTCATCCTTGGAGGGGACCCAGTACTTC.

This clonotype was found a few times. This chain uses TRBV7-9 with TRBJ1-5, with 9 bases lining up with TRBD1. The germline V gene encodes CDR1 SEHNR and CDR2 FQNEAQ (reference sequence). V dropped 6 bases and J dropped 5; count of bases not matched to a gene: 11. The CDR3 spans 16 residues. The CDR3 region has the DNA TGTGCCAGCAGAAAATCCCGGGACAGGGTGGATCAGCCCCAGCATTTT. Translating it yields CASRKSRDRVDQPQHF.

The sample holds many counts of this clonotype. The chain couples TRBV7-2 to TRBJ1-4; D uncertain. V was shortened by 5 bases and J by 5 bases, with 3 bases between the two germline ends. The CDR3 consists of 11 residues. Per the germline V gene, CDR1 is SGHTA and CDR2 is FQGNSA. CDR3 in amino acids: CASSANEKLFF. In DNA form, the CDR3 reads TGTGCCAGCAGCGCAAATGAAAAACTGTTTTTT.

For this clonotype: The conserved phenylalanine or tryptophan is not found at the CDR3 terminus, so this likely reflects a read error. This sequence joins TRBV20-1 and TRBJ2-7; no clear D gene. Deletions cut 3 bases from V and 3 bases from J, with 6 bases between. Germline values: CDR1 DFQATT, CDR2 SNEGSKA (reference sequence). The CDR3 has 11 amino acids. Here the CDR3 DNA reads TGCAGTGCTAGTTCGAGCTACGAGCAGTACTTA. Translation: CSASSSYEQYL.